This TCR beta chain was recovered during a study of STAT5B mutations in CD4+ large granular lymphocyte leukemia. Study-level results: No patients shared main leukemic clonotypes, though around 25% appeared at low frequency elsewhere.

Comments on this clone: The antigen remains undetermined.

The assay was immunoSEQ multiplex PCR, and TCRdb's table has in-frame clones only and misses some. The sample records fewer than 40,000 clones, over 60% being singletons. Control samples were healthy donors' buffy coats. This clonotype originated in a human donor in good health. The sample consisted of CD4+ T cells from blood buffy coats.

CDR3 residues: CASAGVVRGHTEAFF. CDR3 nucleotides: TGTGCCAGCGCCGGAGTTGTTCGGGGGCACACTGAAGCTTTCTTT. The chain uses TRBV6-5 and TRBJ1-1, with D possibly TRBD1 on 6 matching bases. With 8 bases removed from V and 3 bases from J, the gap between germline ends came to 19 bases. Germline V gene data show CDR1 as MNHEY and CDR2 as SVGAGI. The CDR3 spans 15 residues.